Presented here are 17 T cell receptor beta chains from one specimen sequenced in a study of blood T cell repertoires in COVID-19. The method was immunoSEQ multiplex PCR; TCRdb's version includes in-frame clones alone and lacks a portion of them. The data contain 60,000 to 85,000 clones, roughly 80% of them singletons. The sample was peripheral blood. The receptors were gathered from a man older than 75 with acute or convalescent COVID-19.

This chain joins TRBV30 and TRBJ2-7; 9 bases fit TRBD2. The length of the CDR3 is 13 residues. Germline V lookup: CDR1 GTSNPN, CDR2 SVGIG (reference sequence). Trimming cost V 3 bases and J 5 bases; bases outside gene matches: 5. CDR3 region: CAWRFKREDEQYF. The CDR3 nucleotides read TGTGCCTGGAGGTTCAAGCGGGAGGACGAGCAGTACTTC. The full variable domain, in which reference TRBV30 and TRBJ2-7 provide the parts outside the CDR3, is SQTIHQWPATLVQPVGSPLSLECTVEGTSNPNLYWYRQAAGRGLQLLFYSVGIGQISSEVPQNLSASRPQDRQFILSSKKLLLSDSGFYLCAWRFKREDEQYFGPGTRLTVT.

V gene TRBV27 combines with J gene TRBJ1-2; 7 positions match TRBD1. This CDR3 contains 17 residues. V was clipped by 3 bases and J by 0 bases; unmatched bases: 10. Germline loops: CDR1 MNHEY, CDR2 SMNVEV (reference sequence). CDR3 loop: CASSFRGTVYANYGYTF. CDR3 coding DNA: TGTGCCAGCAGTTTTCGGGGGACAGTTTATGCTAACTATGGCTACACCTTC.

The V call is TRBV2, the J call TRBJ2-4; D might be TRBD1 (5 bases). Trimming left V 8 bases short and J 1 base short, with 18 bases between. The CDR3 is 16 amino acids. Germline lookup yields CDR1 SNHLY and CDR2 FYNNEI. DNA for the CDR3: TGTGCCAGCGGCGGACCCCCGAAGGGGGCCAAAAACATTCAGTACTTC. Protein product: CASGGPPKGAKNIQYF. The variable domain in full, with the rest retrieved from reference TRBV2 and TRBJ2-4, is EPEVTQTPSHQVTQMGQEVILRCVPISNHLYFYWYRQILGQKVEFLVSFYNNEISEKSEIFDDQFSVERPDGSNFTLKIRSTKLEDSAMYFCASGGPPKGAKNIQYFGAGTRLSVL.

The rearrangement joins TRBV28 to TRBJ1-5; D is perhaps TRBD1 (6 bases). Germline CDR1 MDHEN, CDR2 SYDVKM. The CDR3 runs 13 residues. V shed 8 bases and J shed 8 bases, with 16 bases lying between them. DNA of the CDR3: TGTGCCAGCCGCCCCGGACAGCCCAAGCCCCAGCATTTT. Translation: CASRPGQPKPQHF.

J is TRBJ2-6 and V is TRBV27; 9 bases fit TRBD1. V shed 5 bases, J shed 2 bases, and the junction held 10 bases outside the gene matches. CDR1 is MNHEY and CDR2 is SMNVEV in the germline V gene (reference sequence). This CDR3 is 18 amino acids long. CDR3 DNA sequence: TGTGCCAGCAGTCTTCGGGACAGGGTAAGTCCTGGGGCCAACGTCCTGACTTTC. Translation: CASSLRDRVSPGANVLTF.

The chain links TRBV6-5 to TRBJ2-1; 12 nucleotides agree with TRBD2. CDR3 size: 15 residues. The J segment lost 8 bases and the V segment lost 5 bases, leaving 7 bases of the junction unmatched. Germline CDR1 is MNHEY and CDR2 is SVGAGI. CDR3 DNA: TGTGCCAGCAGTCAAACTAGCGGGGGGCCTCATGAGCAGTTCTTC. It encodes CASSQTSGGPHEQFF.

This clone was seen a few times. This rearrangement joins TRBV28 to TRBJ1-2; 10 positions match TRBD1. With 8 bases clipped from V and 7 bases from J, the junction kept 7 bases outside the gene matches. There are 13 residues in the CDR3. Germline-derived CDR1 and CDR2 are MDHEN and SYDVKM. CDR3 amino acids: CASLGQGTGGYTF. CDR3 DNA: TGTGCCAGCTTGGGACAGGGGACGGGTGGCTACACCTTC.

The chain links TRBV6-5 to TRBJ1-1, with D possibly matching TRBD1 (5 bases). The CDR3 is 14 residues long. CDR1 is MNHEY and CDR2 is SVGAGI in the germline V gene. V lost 6 bases to trimming and J lost 1 base, with 12 bases between them. The CDR3 DNA reads TGTGCCAGCAGCCATGGACAAGGGAACACTGAAGCTTTCTTT. Translated: CASSHGQGNTEAFF.

This chain connects TRBV18 to TRBJ2-5; D not certain. The V gene's germline CDR1 is KGHSH and CDR2 LQKENI. The CDR3 has 14 residues. V was trimmed by 0 bases and J by 1 base, leaving 6 bases between them. In DNA form, the CDR3 reads TGTGCCAGCTCACCACCGACTCTCCAAGAGACCCAGTACTTC. Its translation: CASSPPTLQETQYF.

This clone was recorded only once. The chain carries TRBV5-1 and TRBJ1-1; a possible D gene is TRBD1 (6 bases). CDR3 length: 15 amino acids. Deletions cut 6 bases from V and 5 bases from J, with 20 bases between. The germline V gene encodes CDR1 SGHRS and CDR2 YFSETQ. The CDR3 DNA follows: TGCGCCAGCATCCAAGGGGACACCCGAGGGACTGAAGCTTTCTTT. Translated, it gives CASIQGDTRGTEAFF.

Here the CDR3 reads CASSERSSGIIAKNIQYF. The CDR3 DNA reads as TGTGCCAGCAGTGAACGGTCTAGCGGGATTATAGCCAAAAACATTCAGTACTTC. The chain has TRBV2 and TRBJ2-4, with 9 bases aligning to TRBD2. The J segment lost 0 bases and the V segment lost 2 bases, leaving 8 bases of the junction unmatched. Germline values: CDR1 SNHLY, CDR2 FYNNEI. The CDR3 length is 18 residues.

This rearrangement joins TRBV5-1 to TRBJ2-1; 8 bases fit TRBD2. The CDR3 is 13 amino acids. V shed 6 bases, J shed 8 bases, and the junction held 7 bases outside the gene matches. In germline, CDR1 is SGHRS, CDR2 YFSETQ. DNA of the CDR3: TGCGCCAGCAAAGCGGGAGTAGAAGATGAGCAGTTCTTC. Protein sequence: CASKAGVEDEQFF.

The chain has TRBV18 and TRBJ1-1; 7 bases line up with TRBD1. V lost 1 base, J lost 4 bases, and 3 bases stayed unmatched. CDR1 is KGHSH and CDR2 is LQKENI in the germline V gene. The CDR3 runs 14 residues. For the CDR3, the DNA is TGTGCCAGCTCACCACAGGGGGCGCGCACTGAAGCTTTCTTT. This sequence encodes CASSPQGARTEAFF.

The V call is TRBV7-2, the J call TRBJ2-3; 12 nucleotides agree with TRBD2. The ends lost 0 bases at V and 7 bases at J; junction bases unmatched: 8. The CDR3 totals 17 residues. From germline, CDR1 is SGHTA and CDR2 FQGNSA. CDR3 sequence reads: CASSLAGRTSGANTQYF. The DNA of the CDR3 is TGTGCCAGCAGCTTAGCCGGCAGGACTAGCGGGGCTAATACGCAGTATTTT.

The gene calls are TRBV5-1 and TRBJ2-1; 9 bases agree with TRBD2. The CDR3 has 15 amino acids. J lost 1 base, V lost 4 bases, and 3 bases had no gene match. Germline V lookup: CDR1 SGHRS, CDR2 YFSETQ. CDR3 sequence reads: CASSNSGGSYNEQFF. For the CDR3, the DNA is TGCGCCAGCAGCAATAGCGGGGGTTCCTACAATGAGCAGTTCTTC.

This chain joins TRBV28 and TRBJ1-4; D perhaps matches TRBD1 (6 bases). Germline V gene sequence: CDR1 MDHEN, CDR2 SYDVKM. V lost 3 bases and J 0 bases, leaving 14 bases between the germline ends. The CDR3 has 17 amino acids. The CDR3 DNA follows: TGTGCCAGCAGTTTGCTCCGGGACACCTCAACTAATGAAAAACTGTTTTTT. Protein sequence: CASSLLRDTSTNEKLFF.

CDR3 sequence reads: CASSYGQGAVMNTEAFF. DNA of the CDR3: TGCGCCAGCAGCTACGGACAGGGGGCCGTTATGAACACTGAAGCTTTCTTT. V and J are TRBV5-1 and TRBJ1-1, with 11 bases aligning to TRBD1. V trimming: 3 bases; J trimming: 0 bases; junction bases outside the gene matches: 7. Germline-derived CDR1 and CDR2 are SGHRS and YFSETQ. The CDR3 extends over 17 amino acids.